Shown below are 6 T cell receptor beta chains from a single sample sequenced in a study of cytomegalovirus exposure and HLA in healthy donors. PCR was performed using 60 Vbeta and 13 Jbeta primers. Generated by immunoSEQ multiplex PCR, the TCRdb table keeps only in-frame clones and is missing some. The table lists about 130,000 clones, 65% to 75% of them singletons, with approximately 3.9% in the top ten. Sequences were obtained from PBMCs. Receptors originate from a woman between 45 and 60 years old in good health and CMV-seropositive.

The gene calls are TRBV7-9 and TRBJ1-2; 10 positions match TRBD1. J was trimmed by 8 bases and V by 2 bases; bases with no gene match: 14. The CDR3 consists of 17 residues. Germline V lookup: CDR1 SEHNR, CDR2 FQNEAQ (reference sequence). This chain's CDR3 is CASSLSIGGQGTLGYTF. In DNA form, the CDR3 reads TGTGCCAGCAGCTTAAGTATCGGGGGACAGGGGACGTTAGGCTACACCTTC. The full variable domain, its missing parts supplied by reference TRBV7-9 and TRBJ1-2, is DTGVSQNPRHKITKRGQNVTFRCDPISEHNRLYWYRQTLGQGPEFLTYFQNEAQLEKSRLLSDRFSAERPKGSFSTLEIQRTEQGDSAMYLCASSLSIGGQGTLGYTFGSGTRLTVV.

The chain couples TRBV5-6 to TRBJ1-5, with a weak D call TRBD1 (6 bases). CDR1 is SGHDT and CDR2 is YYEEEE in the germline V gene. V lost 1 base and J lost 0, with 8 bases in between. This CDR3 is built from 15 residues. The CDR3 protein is CASSLRGTSNQPQHF. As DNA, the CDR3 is TGTGCCAGCAGCTTGAGGGGGACTAGCAATCAGCCCCAGCATTTT.

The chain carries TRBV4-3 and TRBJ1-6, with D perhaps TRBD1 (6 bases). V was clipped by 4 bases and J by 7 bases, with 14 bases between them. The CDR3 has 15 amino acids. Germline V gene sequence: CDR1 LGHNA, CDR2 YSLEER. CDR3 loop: CASSRDDRINSPLHF. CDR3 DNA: TGCGCCAGCAGCCGAGATGACAGGATAAATTCACCCCTCCACTTT.

The CDR3 reads CASSRRGRNTGELFF. The CDR3 region has the DNA TGTGCCAGCAGTAGACGGGGGAGGAACACCGGGGAGCTGTTTTTT. The chain combines TRBV2 with TRBJ2-2; D might be TRBD2 (6 bases). The CDR3 is made up of 15 amino acids. V was shortened by 5 bases and J by 1 base, with 11 bases between the two germline ends. Germline CDR1 reads SNHLY; CDR2 reads FYNNEI.

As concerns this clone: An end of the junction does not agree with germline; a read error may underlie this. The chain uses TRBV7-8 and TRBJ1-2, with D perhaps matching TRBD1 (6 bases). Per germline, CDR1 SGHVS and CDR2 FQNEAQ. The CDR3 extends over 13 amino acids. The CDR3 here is CACSPGQLLGYTF. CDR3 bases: TGTGCCTGCAGCCCCGGACAGTTATTAGGCTACACCTTC.

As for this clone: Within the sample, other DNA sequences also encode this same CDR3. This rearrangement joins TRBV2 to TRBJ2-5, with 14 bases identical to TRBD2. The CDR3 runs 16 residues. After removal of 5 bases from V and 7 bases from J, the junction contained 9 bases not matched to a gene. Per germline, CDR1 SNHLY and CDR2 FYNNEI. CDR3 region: CASSPTSGGVFGTQYF. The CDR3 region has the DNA TGTGCCAGCAGTCCGACTAGCGGGGGGGTCTTTGGGACCCAGTACTTC.